These 3 T cell receptor beta chains originate from one sample sequenced in a study of beta chain features in type 1 diabetes. The authors reverse transcribed all of the isolated RNA, so sequencing captured expressed TCRB transcripts. Clones were read by immunoSEQ multiplex PCR, and TCRdb kept only the in-frame ones, dropping some. The sample lists some 150,000 clones, more than 9.5% seen once, with over 2% in the top ten. The sample consisted of central memory CD4+ T cells from blood. The receptors were sampled from a man younger than 35 in good health.

This clone was found many times. The genes are TRBV5-1 and TRBJ2-5; 7 bases are a match to TRBD1. Germline-derived CDR1 and CDR2 are SGHRS and YFSETQ. V lost 4 bases to trimming and J lost 4 bases; unmatched junction nucleotides: 13. This CDR3 comprises 16 residues. The CDR3 bases are TGCGCCAGCAGCGAAAAAGAGTCAGGGGGAGTAGAGACCCAGTACTTC. Its protein product is CASSEKESGGVETQYF.

The chain couples TRBV14 to TRBJ1-1; D gene unclear. Trimming cost V 5 bases and J 0 bases, with 7 bases left between them. The CDR3 is 13 residues long. Germline CDR1 and CDR2: SGHDN and FVKESK. The CDR3 region has the DNA TGTGCCAGCAGCTCGCATATGAACACTGAAGCTTTCTTT. Its protein product is CASSSHMNTEAFF.

This clone turned up a few times. CDR3 nucleotide sequence: TGTGCCAGCAGTTATCCGTCCCGACAGGGGAACACTGAAGCTTTCTTT. Translating gives CASSYPSRQGNTEAFF. This sequence joins TRBV6-5 and TRBJ1-1, with TRBD1 identical over 7 bases. The CDR3 runs 16 residues. The junction had 8 bases not matched to a gene; V was cut back by 3 bases and J by 1 base. The germline gives CDR1 MNHEY, CDR2 SVGAGI.